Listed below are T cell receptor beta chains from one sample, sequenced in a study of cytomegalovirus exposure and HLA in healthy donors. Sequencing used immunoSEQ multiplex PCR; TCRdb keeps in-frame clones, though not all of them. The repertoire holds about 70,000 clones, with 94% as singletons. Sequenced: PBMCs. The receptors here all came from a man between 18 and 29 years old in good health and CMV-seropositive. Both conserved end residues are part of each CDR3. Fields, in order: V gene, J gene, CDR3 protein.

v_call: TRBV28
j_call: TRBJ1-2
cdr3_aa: CALRTGGARGYTF

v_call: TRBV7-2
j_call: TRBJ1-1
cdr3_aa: CASSLVGAFF

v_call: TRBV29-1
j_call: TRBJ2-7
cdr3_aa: CSVELWQTNSYEQYF

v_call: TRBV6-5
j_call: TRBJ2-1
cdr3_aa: CASSLSGPSYNEQFF

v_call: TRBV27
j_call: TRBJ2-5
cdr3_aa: CASSFGDSQETQYF

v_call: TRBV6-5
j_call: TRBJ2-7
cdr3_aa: CASSFVAQGEQYF

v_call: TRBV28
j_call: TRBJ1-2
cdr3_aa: CASSLLGTGANGYTF

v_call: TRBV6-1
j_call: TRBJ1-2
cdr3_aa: CASSVDRISWGYTF

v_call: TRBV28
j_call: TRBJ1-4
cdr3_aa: CASRGQGAQSGEKLFF

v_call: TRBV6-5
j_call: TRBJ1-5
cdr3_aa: CASSPAGGSQPQHF

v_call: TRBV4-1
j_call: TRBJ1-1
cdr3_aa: CASSQEYRGTEAFF

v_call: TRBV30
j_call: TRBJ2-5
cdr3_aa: CAWSVSGGRETQYF

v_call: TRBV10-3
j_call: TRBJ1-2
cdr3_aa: CAIRAGGINYGYTF

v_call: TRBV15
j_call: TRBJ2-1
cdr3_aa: CATSLRGGTYNEQFF

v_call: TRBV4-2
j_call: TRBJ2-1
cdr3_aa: CASSSPGTGGNEQFF

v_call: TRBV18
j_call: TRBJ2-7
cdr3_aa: CASSRTSGNHEQYF

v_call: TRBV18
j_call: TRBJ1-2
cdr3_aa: CASSETELSGGYTF

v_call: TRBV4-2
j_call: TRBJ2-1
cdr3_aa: CASSQGTDWLNSYNEQFF

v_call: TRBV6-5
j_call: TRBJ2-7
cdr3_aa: CASMVSAGEAYEQYF

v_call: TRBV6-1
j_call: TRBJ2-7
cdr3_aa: CASIRSSGTEQYF

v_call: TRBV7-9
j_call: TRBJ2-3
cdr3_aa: CASSLSQGSTDTQYF

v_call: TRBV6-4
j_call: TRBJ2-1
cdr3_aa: CASSESGVYNEQFF

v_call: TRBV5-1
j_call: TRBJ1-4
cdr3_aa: CASSLAGRSDEKLFF

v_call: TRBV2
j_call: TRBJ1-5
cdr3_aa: CASTSGGGGQPQHF

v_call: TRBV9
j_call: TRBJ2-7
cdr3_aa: CASSVDPPDGLYEQYF

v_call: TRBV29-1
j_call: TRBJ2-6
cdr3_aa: CSVEVGSGAGANVLTF

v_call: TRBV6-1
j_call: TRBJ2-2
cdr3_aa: CASTAYKGGAGELFF

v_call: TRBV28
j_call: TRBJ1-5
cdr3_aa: CASSLHGQGNQPQHF

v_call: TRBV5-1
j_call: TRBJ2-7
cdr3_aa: CASSFGTGPEQYF

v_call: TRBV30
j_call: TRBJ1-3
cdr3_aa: CAYRDRGPGNTIYF

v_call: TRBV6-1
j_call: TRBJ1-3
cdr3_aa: CASSGGFSGNTIYF

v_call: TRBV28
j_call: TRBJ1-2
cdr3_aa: CASSIGQHPGGYTF

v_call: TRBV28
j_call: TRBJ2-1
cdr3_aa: CASRPGQGAAEQFF

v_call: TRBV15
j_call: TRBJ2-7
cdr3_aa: CATGQGTIYEQYF

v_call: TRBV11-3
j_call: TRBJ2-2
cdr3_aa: CASSTTSGDGNTGELFF

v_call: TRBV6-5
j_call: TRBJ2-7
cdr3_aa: CASSYFDRDYEQYF

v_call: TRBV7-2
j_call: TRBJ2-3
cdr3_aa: CASSSRAGTSGRTDTQYF

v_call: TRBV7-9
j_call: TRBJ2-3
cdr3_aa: CASSYRLPDTQYF

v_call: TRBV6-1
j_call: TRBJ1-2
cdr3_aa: CASSEARGGAGYGYTF

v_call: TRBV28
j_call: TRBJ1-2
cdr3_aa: CASSFRSRNTF

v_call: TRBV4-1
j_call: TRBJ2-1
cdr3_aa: CASSPRIDNEQFF

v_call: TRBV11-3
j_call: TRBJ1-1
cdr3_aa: CASSLTRTPAFF

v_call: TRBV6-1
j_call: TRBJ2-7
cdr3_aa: CASSEKRQSPYEQYF

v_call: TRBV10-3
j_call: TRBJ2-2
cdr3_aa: CAISESPSLNTGELFF

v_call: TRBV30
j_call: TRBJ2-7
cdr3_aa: CAWSTTNRGPTYEQYF

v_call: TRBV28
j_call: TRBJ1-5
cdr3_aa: CASSLYLRNQPQHF

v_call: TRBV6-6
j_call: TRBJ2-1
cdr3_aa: CASSYSSDRGEQFF

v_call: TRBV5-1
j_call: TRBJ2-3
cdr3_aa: CASSLASGVGDTQYF

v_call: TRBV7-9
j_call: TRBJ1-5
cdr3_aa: CASSLDSDQPQHF

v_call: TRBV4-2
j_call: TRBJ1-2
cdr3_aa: CASSQGGQANYGYTF

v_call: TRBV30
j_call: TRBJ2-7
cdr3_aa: CAWRGSGIEQYF

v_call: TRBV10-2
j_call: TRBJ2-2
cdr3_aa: CASSEGQGAGTGELFF

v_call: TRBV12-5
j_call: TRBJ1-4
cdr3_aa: CASGFLILAGQGTANEKLFF

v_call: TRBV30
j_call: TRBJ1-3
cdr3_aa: CAWSKQGLSGNTIYF

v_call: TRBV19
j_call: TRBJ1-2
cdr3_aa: CASSVQGANYGYTF

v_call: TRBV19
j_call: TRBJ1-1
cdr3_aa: CATAGDGLNTEAFF

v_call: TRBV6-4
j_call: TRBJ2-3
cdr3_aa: CASSDEQGARVTDTQYF

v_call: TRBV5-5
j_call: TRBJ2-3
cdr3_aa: CASSLDSGKLDTQYF

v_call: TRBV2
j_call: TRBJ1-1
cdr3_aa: CASSVTAMNTEAFF